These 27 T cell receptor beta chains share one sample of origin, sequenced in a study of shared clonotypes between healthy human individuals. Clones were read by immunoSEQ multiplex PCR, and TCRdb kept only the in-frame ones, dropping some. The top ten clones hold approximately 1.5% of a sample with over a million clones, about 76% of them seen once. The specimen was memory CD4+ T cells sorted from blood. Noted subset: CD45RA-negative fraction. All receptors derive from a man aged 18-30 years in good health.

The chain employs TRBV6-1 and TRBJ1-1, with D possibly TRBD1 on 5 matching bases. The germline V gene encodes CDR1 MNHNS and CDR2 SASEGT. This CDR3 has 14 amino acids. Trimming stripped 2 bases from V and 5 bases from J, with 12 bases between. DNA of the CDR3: TGTGCCAGCAGTGAAAACGGGGGTTGGACTGAAGCTTTCTTT. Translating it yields CASSENGGWTEAFF.

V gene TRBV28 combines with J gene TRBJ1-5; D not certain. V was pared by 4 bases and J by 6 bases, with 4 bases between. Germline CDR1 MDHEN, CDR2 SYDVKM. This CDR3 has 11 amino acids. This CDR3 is CASSYGQPQHF. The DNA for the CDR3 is TGTGCCAGCAGTTATGGTCAGCCCCAGCATTTT.

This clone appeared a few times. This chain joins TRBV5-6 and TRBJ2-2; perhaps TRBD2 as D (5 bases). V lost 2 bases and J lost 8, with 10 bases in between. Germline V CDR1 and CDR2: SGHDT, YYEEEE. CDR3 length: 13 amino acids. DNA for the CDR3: TGTGCCAGCAGCTTACGGGATATGGGGGAGCTGTTTTTT. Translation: CASSLRDMGELFF.

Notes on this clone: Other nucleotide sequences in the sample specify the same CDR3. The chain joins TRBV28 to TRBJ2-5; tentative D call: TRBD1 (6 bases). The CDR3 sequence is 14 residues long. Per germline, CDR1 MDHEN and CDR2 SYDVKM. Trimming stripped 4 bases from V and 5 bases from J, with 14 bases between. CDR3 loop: CASSSGQSRETQYF. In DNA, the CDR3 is TGTGCCAGCAGTTCAGGACAGTCTCGGGAGACCCAGTACTTC.

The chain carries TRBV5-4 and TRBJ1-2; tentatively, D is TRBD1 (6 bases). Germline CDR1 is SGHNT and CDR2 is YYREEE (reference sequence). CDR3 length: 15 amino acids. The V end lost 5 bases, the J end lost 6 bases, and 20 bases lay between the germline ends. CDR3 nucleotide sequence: TGTGCCAGCAGTTCTGACCTGGGCCGGGGGCATGGCTACACCTTC. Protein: CASSSDLGRGHGYTF.

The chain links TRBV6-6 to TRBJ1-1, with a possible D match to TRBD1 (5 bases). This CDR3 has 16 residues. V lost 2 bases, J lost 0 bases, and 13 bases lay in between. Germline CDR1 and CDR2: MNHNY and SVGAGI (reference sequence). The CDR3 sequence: CASSYGDGLMNTEAFF. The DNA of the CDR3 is TGTGCCAGCAGTTACGGGGACGGACTTATGAACACTGAAGCTTTCTTT.

The CDR3 DNA reads TGTGCCACGGGTCCCAGGGACTACGAGCAGTACTTC. It encodes CATGPRDYEQYF. The genes are TRBV10-3 and TRBJ2-5, with D tentatively TRBD1 (5 bases). The DNA matches TRBJ2-7 better at its end, which makes the J call doubtful. The CDR3 is 12 residues long. The germline V gene has CDR1 ENHRY and CDR2 SYGVKD.

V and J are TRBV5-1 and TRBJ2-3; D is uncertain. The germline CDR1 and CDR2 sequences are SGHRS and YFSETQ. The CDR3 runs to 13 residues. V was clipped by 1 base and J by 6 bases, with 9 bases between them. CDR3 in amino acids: CASSLFSVDTQYF. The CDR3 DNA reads TGCGCCAGCAGCTTGTTTTCCGTGGATACGCAGTATTTT.

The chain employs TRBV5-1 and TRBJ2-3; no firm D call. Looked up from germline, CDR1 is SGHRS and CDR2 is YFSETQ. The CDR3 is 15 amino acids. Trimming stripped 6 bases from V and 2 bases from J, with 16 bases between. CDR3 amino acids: CASKHWSGNTDTQYF. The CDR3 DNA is TGCGCCAGCAAACATTGGTCAGGAAACACAGATACGCAGTATTTT.

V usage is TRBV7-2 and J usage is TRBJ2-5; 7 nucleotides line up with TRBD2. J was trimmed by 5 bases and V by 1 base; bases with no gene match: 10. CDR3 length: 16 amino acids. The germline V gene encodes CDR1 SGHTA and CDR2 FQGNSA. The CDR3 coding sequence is TGTGCCAGCAGCTTAGTTGGGAGCGGGGAGAGGGAGACCCAGTACTTC. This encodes CASSLVGSGERETQYF.

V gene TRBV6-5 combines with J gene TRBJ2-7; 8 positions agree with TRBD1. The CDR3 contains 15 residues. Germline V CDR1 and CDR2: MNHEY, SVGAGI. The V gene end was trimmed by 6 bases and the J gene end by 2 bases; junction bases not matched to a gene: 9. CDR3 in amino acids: CASRLSGTGTYEQYF. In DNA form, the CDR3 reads TGTGCCAGCAGACTCTCCGGGACAGGTACCTACGAGCAGTACTTC.

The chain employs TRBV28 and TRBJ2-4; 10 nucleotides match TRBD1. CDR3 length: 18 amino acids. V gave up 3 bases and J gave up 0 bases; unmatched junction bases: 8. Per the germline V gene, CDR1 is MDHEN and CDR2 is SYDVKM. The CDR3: CASSFAGQGILAKNIQYF. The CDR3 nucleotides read TGTGCCAGCAGTTTTGCGGGACAGGGGATTTTAGCCAAAAACATTCAGTACTTC.

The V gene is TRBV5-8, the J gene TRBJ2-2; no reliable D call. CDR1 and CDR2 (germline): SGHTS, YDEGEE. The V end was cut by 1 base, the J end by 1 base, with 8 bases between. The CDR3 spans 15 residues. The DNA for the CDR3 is TGTGCCAGCAGCTTGCGGGTTCTGAACACCGGGGAGCTGTTTTTT. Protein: CASSLRVLNTGELFF. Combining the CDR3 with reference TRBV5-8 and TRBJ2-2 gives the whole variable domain EAGVTQSPTHLIKTRGQQATLRCSPISGHTSVYWYQQALGLGLQFLLWYDEGEERNRGNFPPRFSGRQFPNYSSELNVNALELEDSALYLCASSLRVLNTGELFFGEGSRLTVL.

Written as DNA, the CDR3 is TGTGCCAGCAGTTTATCCGACAGGCCAACAATCTCCTACGAGCAGTACTTC. This codes for CASSLSDRPTISYEQYF. This rearrangement joins TRBV28 to TRBJ2-7, with D possibly matching TRBD1 (6 bases). Trimming left V 1 base short and J 0 bases short, with 16 bases between. The CDR3 is 17 amino acids. CDR1 and CDR2 (germline): MDHEN, SYDVKM.

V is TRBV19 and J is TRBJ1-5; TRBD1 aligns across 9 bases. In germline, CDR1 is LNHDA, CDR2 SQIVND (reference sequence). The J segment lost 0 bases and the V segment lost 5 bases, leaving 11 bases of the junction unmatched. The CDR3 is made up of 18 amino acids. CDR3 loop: CASSLGQGTFFSNQPQHF. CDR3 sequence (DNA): TGTGCCAGTAGTCTAGGACAGGGGACCTTTTTTAGCAATCAGCCCCAGCATTTT.

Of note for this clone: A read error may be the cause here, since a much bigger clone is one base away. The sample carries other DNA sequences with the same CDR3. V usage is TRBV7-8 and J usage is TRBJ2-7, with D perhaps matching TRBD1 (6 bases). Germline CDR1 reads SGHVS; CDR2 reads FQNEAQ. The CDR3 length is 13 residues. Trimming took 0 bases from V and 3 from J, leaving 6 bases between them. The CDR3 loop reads CASSLAGGYEQYF. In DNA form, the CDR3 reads TGTGCCAGCAGCTTAGCAGGGGGCTACGAGCAGTACTTC.

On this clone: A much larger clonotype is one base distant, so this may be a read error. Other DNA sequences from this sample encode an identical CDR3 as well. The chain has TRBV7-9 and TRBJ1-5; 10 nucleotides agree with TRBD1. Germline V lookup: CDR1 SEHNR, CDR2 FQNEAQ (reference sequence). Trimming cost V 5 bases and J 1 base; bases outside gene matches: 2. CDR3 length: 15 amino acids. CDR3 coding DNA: TGTGCCAGCAGCCCGGGACAGGGGAGCAATCAGCCCCAGCATTTT. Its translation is CASSPGQGSNQPQHF.

CDR3 residues: CASSTRQGPNTGELFF. In nucleotides, the CDR3 is TGTGCCAGCAGCACCAGACAGGGGCCGAACACCGGGGAGCTGTTTTTT. This chain links TRBV5-4 with TRBJ2-2; 8 nucleotides align to TRBD1. CDR1 and CDR2 from the germline V gene are SGHNT and YYREEE (reference sequence). With V trimmed by 4 bases and J by 0 bases, 5 bases remained unmatched. The CDR3 runs to 16 residues.

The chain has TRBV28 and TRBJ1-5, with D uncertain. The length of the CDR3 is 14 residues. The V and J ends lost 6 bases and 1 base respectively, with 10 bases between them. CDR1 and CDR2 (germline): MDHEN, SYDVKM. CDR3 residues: CASRSRESNQPQHF. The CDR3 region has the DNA TGTGCCAGCAGGAGTAGGGAAAGCAATCAGCCCCAGCATTTT.

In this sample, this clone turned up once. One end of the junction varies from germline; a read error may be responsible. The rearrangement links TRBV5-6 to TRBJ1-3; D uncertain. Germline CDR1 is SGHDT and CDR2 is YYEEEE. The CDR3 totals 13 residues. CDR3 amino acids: CANSFDLTNTIYF. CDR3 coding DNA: TGTGCCAACAGCTTCGACTTGACCAACACCATATATTTT.

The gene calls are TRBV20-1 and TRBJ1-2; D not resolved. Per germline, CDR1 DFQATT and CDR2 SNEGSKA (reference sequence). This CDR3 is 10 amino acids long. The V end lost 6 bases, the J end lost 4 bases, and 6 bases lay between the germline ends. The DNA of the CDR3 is TGCAGTGCAATGACCTATGGCTACACCTTC. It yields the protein CSAMTYGYTF.

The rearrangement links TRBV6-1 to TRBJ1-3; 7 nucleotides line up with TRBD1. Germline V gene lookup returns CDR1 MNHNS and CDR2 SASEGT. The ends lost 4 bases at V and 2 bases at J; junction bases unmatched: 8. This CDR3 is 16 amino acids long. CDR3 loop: CASSARSTGAGNTIYF. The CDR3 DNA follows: TGTGCCAGCAGTGCGAGATCTACAGGGGCTGGAAACACCATATATTTT.

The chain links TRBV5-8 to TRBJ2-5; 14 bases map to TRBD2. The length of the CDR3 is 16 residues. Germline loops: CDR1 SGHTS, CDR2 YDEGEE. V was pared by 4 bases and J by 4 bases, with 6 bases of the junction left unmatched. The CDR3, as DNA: TGTGCCAGCAGCCCGGGACTAGCGGGAGCCGGAGAGACCCAGTACTTC. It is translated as CASSPGLAGAGETQYF.

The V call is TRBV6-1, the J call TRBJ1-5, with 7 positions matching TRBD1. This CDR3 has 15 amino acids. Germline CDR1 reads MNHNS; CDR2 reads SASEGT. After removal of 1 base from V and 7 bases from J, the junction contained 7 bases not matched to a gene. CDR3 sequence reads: CASSEGDSRLQPQHF. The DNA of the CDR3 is TGTGCCAGCAGTGAAGGGGACAGTCGACTACAGCCCCAGCATTTT.

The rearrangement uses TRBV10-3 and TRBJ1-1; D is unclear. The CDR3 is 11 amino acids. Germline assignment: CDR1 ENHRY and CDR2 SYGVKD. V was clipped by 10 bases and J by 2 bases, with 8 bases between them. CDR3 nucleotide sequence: TGTGCCACCAAACTTAACACTGAAGCTTTCTTT. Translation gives CATKLNTEAFF.

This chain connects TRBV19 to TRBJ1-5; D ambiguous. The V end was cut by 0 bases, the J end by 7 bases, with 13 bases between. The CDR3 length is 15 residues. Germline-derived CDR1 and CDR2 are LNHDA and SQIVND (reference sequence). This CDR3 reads CASSIELGFAQPQHF. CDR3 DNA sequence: TGTGCCAGTAGTATAGAATTGGGGTTCGCGCAGCCCCAGCATTTT. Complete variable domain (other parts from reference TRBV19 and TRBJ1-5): DGGITQSPKYLFRKEGQNVTLSCEQNLNHDAMYWYRQDPGQGLRLIYYSQIVNDFQKGDIAEGYSVSREKKESFPLTVTSAQKNPTAFYLCASSIELGFAQPQHFGDGTRLSIL.

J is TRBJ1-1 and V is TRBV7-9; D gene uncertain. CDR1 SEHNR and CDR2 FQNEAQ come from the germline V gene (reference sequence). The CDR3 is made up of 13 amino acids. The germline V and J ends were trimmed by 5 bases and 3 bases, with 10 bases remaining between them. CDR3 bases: TGTGCCAGCAGCCTCAGATGGGACACTGAAGCTTTCTTT. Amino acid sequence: CASSLRWDTEAFF.